The source of this T cell receptor (beta chain) is a study of CD8 T cells in ankylosing spondylitis. This clonotype was counted between two and nine times. The antigen is not known. Preparation of TCR beta libraries was done by quantitative 5'-RACE with molecular barcodes. TCRdb re-derived calls from the 5' RACE reads in MiXCR, one entry per CDR3 protein. The sample records around 180,000 distinct CDR3 sequences, over 10% being singletons. Study-wide results and limits: Characteristic of ankylosing spondylitis blood, it appeared, was a TCR beta motif comprising several highly homologous variants.

This clonotype originated in a female donor with ankylosing spondylitis or in good health (not recorded which). The sample taken for sequencing was blood, either unsorted or a sorted T cell fraction (not recorded which).

CDR3: CASTGQGDYGYTF. The CDR3 DNA is TGTGCCAGCACCGGACAGGGCGACTATGGCTACACCTTC. The chain recombines TRBV7-9 with TRBJ1-2, with 8 bases lining up with TRBD1. Trimming removed 7 bases from V and 3 bases from J; junction bases left unmatched: 4. The germline V gene encodes CDR1 SEHNR and CDR2 FQNEAQ (reference sequence). The CDR3 runs to 13 residues.